This T cell receptor beta chain comes out of a study of blood T cell repertoires in COVID-19. On the study more broadly: Samples of COVID-19 (acute and convalescent) were obtained from the United States, Italy and Spain. From T cells, B-cell-depleted T cells, or PBMCs came the material, which was cDNA or gDNA.

Profiling relied on immunoSEQ multiplex PCR, and the TCRdb table lists in-frame clones only, not all of them. The sample contains around 250,000 clones, around 86% of which appear only once. Each recovered donor of Cohort 3 presented with two negative PCRs, clearance, or symptom resolution. This receptor was identified in a man aged 18-30 years who had recovered from COVID-19. Sequencing input: PBMCs or T cells enriched from blood (not recorded which).

Written as DNA, the CDR3 is TGTGCCAGCAGTTACGGGACAGGGGTCAGTTCACCCCTCCACTTT. Translated: CASSYGTGVSSPLHF. The V and J genes are TRBV6-5 and TRBJ1-6, with 10 bases fitting TRBD1. The CDR3 is made up of 15 amino acids. Germline CDR1 is MNHEY and CDR2 is SVGAGI. Germline trimming cut 2 bases from V and 9 bases from J; bases unmatched to any gene: 4.